The 28 T cell receptor beta chains below were found in one sample sequenced in a study of blood T cell repertoires in COVID-19. The method was immunoSEQ multiplex PCR; TCRdb's version includes in-frame clones alone and lacks a portion of them. The repertoire holds about 190,000 clones, with about 88% as singletons. The sample was peripheral blood. Source of these receptors: a woman in her thirties or forties who had recovered from COVID-19.

This chain links TRBV2 with TRBJ2-7; 9 bases are a match to TRBD1. Germline values: CDR1 SNHLY, CDR2 FYNNEI. Unmatched junction bases numbered 3, after V lost 5 bases and J lost 1 base. The CDR3 covers 14 residues. In nucleotides, the CDR3 is TGTGCCAGCAGTTCCGGGACAGGGTCCTACGAGCAGTACTTC. This translates into CASSSGTGSYEQYF.

This chain connects TRBV4-2 to TRBJ2-2, with D possibly TRBD2 on 5 matching bases. V was pared by 0 bases and J by 5 bases, with 19 bases between. The CDR3 loop spans 18 amino acids. CDR1 and CDR2 from the germline V gene are LGHNA and YNFKEQ. CDR3 sequence: CASSQDGSRVEGTGELFF. Written as DNA, the CDR3 is TGTGCCAGCAGCCAAGATGGGAGTAGGGTCGAAGGGACCGGGGAGCTGTTTTTT.

The chain uses TRBV3-1 (or the pseudogene TRBV3-2) and TRBJ2-3; 13 bases are a match to TRBD2. The germline V gene has CDR1 LGHDT and CDR2 YNNKEL (reference sequence). The J segment lost 8 bases and the V segment lost 7 bases, leaving 12 bases of the junction unmatched. The CDR3 spans 16 residues. The CDR3 sequence is CASTPSLAGGLGTQYF. DNA of the CDR3: TGTGCCAGCACCCCCTCACTAGCGGGGGGGCTTGGTACGCAGTATTTT.

The chain couples TRBV10-1 to TRBJ1-2, with 9 bases identical to TRBD1. V lost 8 bases and J lost 6; bases outside the gene matches: 4. This CDR3 has 12 residues. CDR1 and CDR2 from the germline V gene are WNHNN and SYGVQD (reference sequence). In DNA, the CDR3 is TGCGCCAGCGTGGACAGGGGTGATGGCTACACCTTC. Translated, it gives CASVDRGDGYTF.

This chain connects TRBV5-1 to TRBJ2-3; D is undetermined. Trimming pared 5 bases from V and 3 bases from J, leaving 16 bases between. The CDR3 runs 15 residues. In germline, CDR1 is SGHRS, CDR2 YFSETQ. In DNA form, the CDR3 reads TGCGCCAGCAGAGTTGGGCAGAGCTGGACAGATACGCAGTATTTT. Amino acid sequence: CASRVGQSWTDTQYF.

The gene calls are TRBV7-8 and TRBJ2-1; 11 bases are shared with TRBD2. V shed 5 bases, J shed 7 bases, and the junction held 10 bases outside the gene matches. Germline CDR1 reads SGHVS; CDR2 reads FQNEAQ. The CDR3 has 16 amino acids. The CDR3 sequence: CASSAQTSGNPNEQFF. The CDR3 nucleotides are TGTGCCAGCAGCGCCCAGACTAGCGGGAATCCTAATGAGCAGTTCTTC.

This chain uses TRBV29-1 with TRBJ1-3, with a possible D match to TRBD1 (6 bases). Germline lookup yields CDR1 SQVTM and CDR2 ANQGSEA. There are 13 residues in the CDR3. V lost 7 bases and J 0 bases, leaving 10 bases between the germline ends. CDR3 sequence: CSGGQSSGNTIYF. CDR3 DNA: TGCAGCGGTGGACAGTCCTCTGGAAACACCATATATTTT.

This clone was observed a single time. The rearrangement joins TRBV7-2 to TRBJ2-7; TRBD2 matches at 10 bases. Germline V gene sequence: CDR1 SGHTA, CDR2 FQGNSA. The CDR3 sequence is 16 residues long. Trimming cost V 5 bases and J 5 bases; bases outside gene matches: 12. CDR3 residues: CASSLKPPSGRNEQYF. CDR3 sequence (DNA): TGTGCCAGCAGCCTTAAGCCCCCTAGCGGGAGAAACGAGCAGTACTTC.

The J gene is TRBJ1-2, the V gene TRBV18; the match to TRBD1 covers 10 bases. This CDR3 region has 14 residues. Germline-derived CDR1 and CDR2 are KGHSH and LQKENI. Trimming removed 4 bases from V and 7 bases from J; junction bases left unmatched: 6. For the CDR3, the DNA is TGTGCCAGCTCACACGGACAGGGGGACGCTGGCTACACCTTC. Translation: CASSHGQGDAGYTF.

The V and J genes are TRBV30 and TRBJ2-1, with 7 bases that match TRBD2. The CDR3 length is 15 residues. Germline V gene data show CDR1 as GTSNPN and CDR2 as SVGIG (reference sequence). The ends lost 5 bases at V and 8 bases at J; junction bases unmatched: 15. The CDR3 reads CAWGGRGERVDEQFF. For the CDR3, the DNA is TGTGCCTGGGGCGGACGGGGGGAGAGAGTTGATGAGCAGTTCTTC.

The gene calls are TRBV25-1 and TRBJ2-5; 7 bases are a match to TRBD1. Trimming cost V 8 bases and J 2 bases; bases outside gene matches: 8. CDR3 length equals 14 residues. Germline CDR1 and CDR2: MGHDK and SYGVNS. The CDR3 is CASRRDRPQETQYF. The DNA of the CDR3 is TGTGCCAGCCGCCGGGACAGACCTCAAGAGACCCAGTACTTC. Drawing the rest from reference TRBV25-1 and TRBJ2-5, the complete variable domain is EADIYQTPRYLVIGTGKKITLECSQTMGHDKMYWYQQDPGMELHLIHYSYGVNSTEKGDLSSESTVSRIRTEHFPLTLESARPSHTSQYLCASRRDRPQETQYFGPGTRLLVL.

The sample holds a few counts of this clone. The chain employs TRBV6-5 and TRBJ2-7; 13 nucleotides line up with TRBD2. The ends lost 5 bases at V and 6 bases at J; junction bases unmatched: 4. CDR1 and CDR2 (germline): MNHEY, SVGAGI. This CDR3 comprises 14 residues. This CDR3 is CASSRLAGGSEQYF. The CDR3 DNA sequence: TGTGCCAGCAGTCGACTAGCGGGAGGAAGCGAGCAGTACTTC.

This rearrangement joins TRBV29-1 to TRBJ1-5; TRBD1 matches 8 bases. Looked up from germline, CDR1 is SQVTM and CDR2 is ANQGSEA. This CDR3 contains 14 residues. The V segment lost 4 bases and the J segment 6 bases; nucleotides outside the gene matches: 8. In DNA, the CDR3 is TGCAGCGTTGGGACAGGGACCGGTTCTCAGCCCCAGCATTTT. Amino acid sequence: CSVGTGTGSQPQHF.

The chain uses TRBV5-1 and TRBJ1-5; 11 bases are shared with TRBD1. V lost 4 bases, J lost 2 bases, and 11 bases stayed unmatched. Germline CDR1 reads SGHRS; CDR2 reads YFSETQ. The CDR3 runs 18 residues. The DNA of the CDR3 is TGCGCCAGCAGCCCGGACAGGGGGCGCCGCGTCGGCAATCAGCCCCAGCATTTT. This sequence encodes CASSPDRGRRVGNQPQHF.

J is TRBJ2-1 and V is TRBV29-1, with 11 bases identical to TRBD2. The CDR3 extends over 14 amino acids. Germline V gene lookup returns CDR1 SQVTM and CDR2 ANQGSEA. J gave up 4 bases and V 6 bases, and 5 bases lay outside the gene matches. The CDR3 protein is CSVRVAGGYNEQFF. The CDR3 DNA is TGCAGCGTACGGGTAGCGGGAGGGTACAATGAGCAGTTCTTC.

The chain recombines TRBV7-2 with TRBJ2-3; TRBD2 matches 12 bases. V lost 3 bases to trimming and J lost 0 bases; unmatched junction nucleotides: 7. This CDR3 is 18 amino acids long. Germline CDR1 is SGHTA and CDR2 is FQGNSA. The CDR3 coding sequence is TGTGCCAGCAGCTTGGGACTAGCGGGTCCTACTAGCACAGATACGCAGTATTTT. This encodes CASSLGLAGPTSTDTQYF. The entire variable domain, with the rest obtained from reference TRBV7-2 and TRBJ2-3, is as follows: GAGVSQSPSNKVTEKGKDVELRCDPISGHTALYWYRQSLGQGLEFLIYFQGNSAPDKSGLPSDRFSAERTGGSVSTLTIQRTQQEDSAVYLCASSLGLAGPTSTDTQYFGPGTRLTVL.

Here the CDR3 DNA reads TGTGCCAGCTCACCAAAATCAGACTACAATGAGCAGTTCTTC. It is translated as CASSPKSDYNEQFF. The chain is built from TRBV18 and TRBJ2-1; D remains unclear. In germline, CDR1 is KGHSH, CDR2 LQKENI. The CDR3 totals 14 residues. The germline V and J ends were trimmed by 2 bases and 3 bases, with 8 bases remaining between them.

V usage is TRBV3-1 (or the pseudogene TRBV3-2) and J usage is TRBJ2-1; weak D call: TRBD1 (7 bases). The CDR3 runs to 21 residues. Germline values: CDR1 LGHDT, CDR2 YNNKEL (reference sequence). Trimming left V 5 bases short and J 3 bases short, with 32 bases between. The DNA for the CDR3 is TGTGCCAGCAGCGACAACTCCCCTAAGGAGGGGGCGCTTGTAGGCTACAATGAGCAGTTCTTC. Protein: CASSDNSPKEGALVGYNEQFF.

The chain couples TRBV5-1 to TRBJ2-1, with 10 bases matching TRBD2. This CDR3 region has 15 residues. Looked up from germline, CDR1 is SGHRS and CDR2 is YFSETQ. Trimming at V came to 2 bases and at J to 2 bases, leaving 1 base not matched to a gene. The CDR3 DNA reads TGCGCCAGCAGCTTAACTAGCGGGACCTACAATGAGCAGTTCTTC. Translation: CASSLTSGTYNEQFF.

In its sample, this clone was seen once. V gene TRBV6-5 combines with J gene TRBJ1-4; 7 bases are a match to TRBD1. The CDR3 totals 14 residues. The V gene end was trimmed by 1 base and the J gene end by 7 bases; junction bases not matched to a gene: 3. Looked up from germline, CDR1 is MNHEY and CDR2 is SVGAGI. CDR3 sequence: CASSYWQGVEKLFF. The CDR3 DNA is TGTGCCAGCAGTTACTGGCAGGGGGTTGAAAAACTGTTTTTT.

The V call is TRBV6-5, the J call TRBJ2-7; no clear D gene. Per germline, CDR1 MNHEY and CDR2 SVGAGI. This CDR3 has 14 residues. V gave up 4 bases and J gave up 0 bases, with 10 bases separating them. The CDR3 reads CASSSPTSSYEQYF. In DNA, the CDR3 is TGTGCCAGCAGTTCCCCTACGAGCTCCTACGAGCAGTACTTC.

The chain carries TRBV28 and TRBJ1-5; 7 nucleotides line up with TRBD1. Germline V CDR1 and CDR2: MDHEN, SYDVKM. The length of the CDR3 is 16 residues. The V segment lost 5 bases and the J segment 0 bases; nucleotides outside the gene matches: 7. CDR3 DNA: TGTGCCAGCAGTATGGGACAGCCTTATAGCAATCAGCCCCAGCATTTT. This codes for CASSMGQPYSNQPQHF.

V gene TRBV6-5 combines with J gene TRBJ1-2, with 9 positions matching TRBD1. Trimming cost V 5 bases and J 8 bases; bases outside gene matches: 6. The germline CDR1 and CDR2 sequences are MNHEY and SVGAGI. The CDR3 has 13 amino acids. As DNA, the CDR3 is TGTGCCAGCAGTACGACAGGGGGTGAGGGCTACACCTTC. It is translated as CASSTTGGEGYTF.

There are a few counts of this clone. CDR3 amino acids: CASSQGVAGGPGEQFF. The CDR3 nucleotides are TGTGCCAGCAGCCAAGGTGTCGCGGGAGGGCCCGGTGAGCAGTTCTTC. This chain connects TRBV4-2 to TRBJ2-1; TRBD2 agrees at 9 bases. With V trimmed by 1 base and J by 9 bases, 10 bases remained unmatched. CDR1 LGHNA and CDR2 YNFKEQ come from the germline V gene. This CDR3 has 16 amino acids.

This clone was found once. This sequence joins TRBV5-6 and TRBJ1-1; no firm D call. CDR1 is SGHDT, CDR2 YYEEEE, per germline. V was cut by 0 bases and J by 6 bases, with 9 bases left in between. This CDR3 spans 13 amino acids. For the CDR3, the DNA is TGTGCCAGCAGCTTGGCGTCGAGGGCTGAAGCTTTCTTT. This sequence encodes CASSLASRAEAFF.

The rearrangement links TRBV19 to TRBJ2-1, with D maybe TRBD2 (6 bases). Germline V lookup: CDR1 LNHDA, CDR2 SQIVND (reference sequence). This CDR3 spans 15 amino acids. Trimming pared 5 bases from V and 3 bases from J, leaving 14 bases between. CDR3 sequence reads: CASSLSGLNYNEQFF. Written as DNA, the CDR3 is TGTGCCAGTAGTCTTAGCGGACTTAACTACAATGAGCAGTTCTTC.

The gene calls are TRBV6-4 and TRBJ2-7; TRBD2 matches 7 bases. Germline lookup yields CDR1 MRHNA and CDR2 SNTAGT. The CDR3 has 14 residues. Trimming at V came to 6 bases and at J to 0 bases, leaving 5 bases not matched to a gene. This chain's CDR3 is CASSLERGSYEQYF. Written as DNA, the CDR3 is TGTGCCAGCAGCCTAGAGCGGGGCTCCTACGAGCAGTACTTC.

The genes are TRBV5-1 and TRBJ2-1; 7 positions match TRBD2. Unmatched junction bases numbered 0, after V lost 3 bases and J lost 0 bases. Germline values: CDR1 SGHRS, CDR2 YFSETQ. The CDR3 covers 14 residues. The DNA for the CDR3 is TGCGCCAGCAGCTGGGGGGGCTCCTACAATGAGCAGTTCTTC. Residues: CASSWGGSYNEQFF.